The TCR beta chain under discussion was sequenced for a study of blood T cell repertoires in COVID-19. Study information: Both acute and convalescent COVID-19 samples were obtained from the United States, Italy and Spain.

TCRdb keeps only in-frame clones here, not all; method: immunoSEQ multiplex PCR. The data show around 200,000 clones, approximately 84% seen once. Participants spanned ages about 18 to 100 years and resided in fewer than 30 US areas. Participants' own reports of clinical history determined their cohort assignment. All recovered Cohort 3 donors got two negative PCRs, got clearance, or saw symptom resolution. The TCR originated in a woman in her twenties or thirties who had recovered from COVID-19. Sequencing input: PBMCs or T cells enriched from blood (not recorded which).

CDR3 loop: CASSSGLALTNEQFF. For the CDR3, the DNA is TGTGCCAGCAGCTCGGGACTAGCTCTAACCAATGAGCAGTTCTTC. The J gene is TRBJ2-1, the V gene TRBV11-1; 9 bases are shared with TRBD2. V was pared by 4 bases and J by 6 bases, with 7 bases of the junction left unmatched. This CDR3 has 15 amino acids. Germline lookup yields CDR1 SGHAT and CDR2 FQDESV (reference sequence). Complete variable domain (other parts from reference TRBV11-1 and TRBJ2-1): EAEVAQSPRYKITEKSQAVAFWCDPISGHATLYWYRQILGQGPELLVQFQDESVVDDSQLPKDRFSAERLKGVDSTLKIQPAELGDSAMYLCASSSGLALTNEQFFGPGTRLTVL.